The 7 T cell receptor beta chains in this list originate from one sample, sequenced in a study of cytomegalovirus exposure and HLA in healthy donors. It was with 60 Vbeta and 13 Jbeta primers that the PCR ran. Clones were sequenced by immunoSEQ multiplex PCR, and TCRdb holds only the in-frame ones, with some missing. In the table there are 120,000 or so clones, roughly 86% of which are singletons. The material sequenced was PBMCs. These TCRs come from a man aged 40-49 years in good health and CMV-seronegative.

V usage is TRBV30 and J usage is TRBJ1-1; 8 bases map to TRBD1. Per the germline V gene, CDR1 is GTSNPN and CDR2 is SVGIG (reference sequence). V shed 5 bases and J 4 bases; nucleotides not matched to a gene: 6. The CDR3 totals 13 residues. CDR3 loop: CAWGRGPSTEAFF. The CDR3 nucleotides read TGTGCCTGGGGCAGGGGGCCCAGCACTGAAGCTTTCTTT.

This chain joins TRBV7-3 and TRBJ2-2; D is uncertain. The V gene lost 5 bases and the J gene lost 7 bases, with 11 bases spanning the gap. In germline, CDR1 is SGHTA, CDR2 FQGTGA. There are 13 residues in the CDR3. This CDR3 reads CASSQSLGGELFF. For the CDR3, the DNA is TGTGCCAGCAGCCAAAGCCTAGGCGGGGAGCTGTTTTTT.

The DNA of the CDR3 is TGTGCCAGTAGTACCCTAGGACAGGGCCGGAACACTGAAGCTTTCTTT. As protein: CASSTLGQGRNTEAFF. This rearrangement joins TRBV19 to TRBJ1-1; 8 bases are shared with TRBD1. This CDR3 has 16 amino acids. Germline loops: CDR1 LNHDA, CDR2 SQIVND (reference sequence). With V trimmed by 4 bases and J by 1 base, 8 bases remained unmatched.

About this clone: One end of the junction varies from germline; a read error may be responsible. This chain joins TRBV25-1 and TRBJ2-1, with 9 bases that match TRBD2. The CDR3 runs 13 residues. Germline V lookup: CDR1 MGHDK, CDR2 SYGVNS. The CDR3 coding sequence is TGTGCCAGCATTGAAACTAGCGGGTATGAGCAGTTCTTC. This encodes CASIETSGYEQFF.

This chain connects TRBV13 to TRBJ2-7; TRBD1 matches at 8 bases. The CDR3 is 14 residues long. Germline V CDR1 and CDR2: PRHDT, FYEKMQ (reference sequence). J was trimmed by 3 bases and V by 7 bases; bases with no gene match: 8. CDR3 amino acids: CASTQRTGIYEQYF. CDR3 coding DNA: TGTGCCAGCACCCAGCGGACAGGGATCTACGAGCAGTACTTC.

The chain joins TRBV5-1 to TRBJ2-7; no reliable D call. The CDR3 contains 13 residues. V lost 0 bases and J 11 bases, leaving 15 bases between the germline ends. In germline, CDR1 is SGHRS, CDR2 YFSETQ. CDR3 DNA: TGCGCCAGCAGCTTGGGCGGAGACTCCGGAAAGTACTTC. It yields the protein CASSLGGDSGKYF.

V is TRBV5-1 and J is TRBJ2-2; 8 bases are shared with TRBD1. Germline V gene sequence: CDR1 SGHRS, CDR2 YFSETQ. CDR3 length equals 16 residues. V shed 6 bases and J 4 bases; nucleotides not matched to a gene: 11. DNA for the CDR3: TGCGCCAGCATGTTTGGGAGGACAGGGTTCACCGGGGAGCTGTTTTTT. It is translated as CASMFGRTGFTGELFF.